This T cell receptor beta chain was found in a study of OX40 agonist ivuxolimab in advanced cancers. Turning to the study itself: Dosing consisted of intravenous ivuxolimab at 0.01 to 10 mg/kg every 2 weeks.

The CDR3 consists of 12 residues. The germline V and J ends were trimmed by 4 bases and 4 bases, with 10 bases remaining between them. CDR1 SQVTM and CDR2 ANQGSEA come from the germline V gene. TCRdb's copy holds only in-frame clones and misses some; the assay was immunoSEQ multiplex PCR. The sample consists of 12,000 to 15,000 clones, about 80% of them appearing once. Notes on this clone: Its antigen remains unidentified.

Broader study findings: The study did not work out the antigen specificity of the expanded peripheral T cells. On average, a greater number of expanded clones characterised CD8+ T cells relative to CD4+. Partial responders treated at 0.1-3.0 mg/kg exhibited clonal expansion among the lowest measured.

The clonotype was recovered from an adult with an advanced solid tumor such as melanoma, head and neck, liver or kidney cancer. The genes are TRBV29-1 and TRBJ2-5; no clear D. The sample in question was CD4+ or CD8+ T cells sorted from blood, obtained in a trial of the OX40 agonist ivuxolimab. The CDR3 sequence is CSVVEDLETQYF. In nucleotides, the CDR3 is TGCAGCGTTGTCGAGGATTTAGAGACCCAGTACTTC.